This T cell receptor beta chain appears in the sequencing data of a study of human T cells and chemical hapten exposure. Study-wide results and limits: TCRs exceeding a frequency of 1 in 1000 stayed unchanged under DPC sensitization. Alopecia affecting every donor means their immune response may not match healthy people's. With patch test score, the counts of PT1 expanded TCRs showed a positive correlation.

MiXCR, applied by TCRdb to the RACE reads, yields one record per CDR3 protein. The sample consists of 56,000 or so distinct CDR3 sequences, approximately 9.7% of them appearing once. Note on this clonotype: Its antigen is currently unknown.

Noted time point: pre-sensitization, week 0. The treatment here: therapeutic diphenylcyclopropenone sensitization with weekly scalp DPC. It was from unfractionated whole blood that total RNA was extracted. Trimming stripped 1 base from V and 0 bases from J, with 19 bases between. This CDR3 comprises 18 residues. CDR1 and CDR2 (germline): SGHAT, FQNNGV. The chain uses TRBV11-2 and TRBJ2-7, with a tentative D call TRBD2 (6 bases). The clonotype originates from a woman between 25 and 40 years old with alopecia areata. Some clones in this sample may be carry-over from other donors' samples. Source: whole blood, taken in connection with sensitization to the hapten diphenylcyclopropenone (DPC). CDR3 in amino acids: CASSLGPAGSSSSYEQYF. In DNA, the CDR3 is TGTGCCAGCAGCTTAGGGCCAGCGGGCAGCTCGAGCTCCTACGAGCAGTACTTC.